These 13 T cell receptor beta chains originate from one sample sequenced in a study of T cell repertoires in cytomegalovirus infection. TCRdb used MiXCR to reprocess the reads, holding one entry per CDR3 protein. The profile shows fewer than 350,000 distinct CDR3 sequences, 15% to 20% of them singletons. The source material was PBMCs. These receptors came from a human donor in good health (CMV status not recorded). Some clones in this sample may be carry-over from other donors' samples.

The chain couples TRBV20-1 to TRBJ1-2, with 8 bases that match TRBD1. Germline CDR1 is DFQATT and CDR2 is SNEGSKA (reference sequence). The CDR3 is made up of 12 amino acids. CDR3 bases: TGCAGAGCGACCGGGACAGGTGTTGGCTACACCTTC. Amino acids: CRATGTGVGYTF.

The chain employs TRBV12-3 or TRBV12-4 and TRBJ1-5; perhaps TRBD1 as D (5 bases). This CDR3 is built from 15 residues. Trimming took off 4 bases at V and 2 bases at J, with 12 bases between the two ends. The CDR3 DNA sequence: TGTGCCAGCAGTTCGTGGGGCCGGGGCAATCAGCCCCAGCATTTT. Encoded protein: CASSSWGRGNQPQHF.

This clonotype showed up many times. The chain combines TRBV11-2 with TRBJ1-1; D is perhaps TRBD1 (5 bases). Deletions cut 2 bases from V and 3 bases from J, with 10 bases between. This CDR3 is 14 amino acids long. The germline V gene encodes CDR1 SGHAT and CDR2 FQNNGV. The CDR3 DNA reads TGTGCCAGCAGCTTAACAGGCAAGGACACTGAAGCTTTCTTT. This sequence encodes CASSLTGKDTEAFF.

This clonotype was counted many times. V and J are TRBV7-2 and TRBJ2-4, with D perhaps matching TRBD1 (6 bases). Trimming pared 4 bases from V and 0 bases from J, leaving 13 bases between. The germline CDR1 and CDR2 sequences are SGHTA and FQGNSA. The CDR3 spans 16 residues. The CDR3 DNA sequence: TGTGCCAGCAGCTCTCAGGGGAATGTAGCCAAAAACATTCAGTACTTC. It specifies CASSSQGNVAKNIQYF.

The genes are TRBV7-9 and TRBJ2-7; D may correspond to TRBD1 or TRBD2 (5 bases each). Germline V gene lookup returns CDR1 SEHNR and CDR2 FQNEAQ (reference sequence). V was pared by 5 bases and J by 0 bases, with 14 bases between. The CDR3 covers 15 residues. The CDR3 sequence is CASSATGTLSYEQYF. The DNA for the CDR3 is TGTGCCAGCAGCGCGACCGGGACGCTCTCCTACGAGCAGTACTTC.

CDR3 residues: CASSWQGPYEQYF. In DNA, the CDR3 is TGTGCCAGCAGCTGGCAAGGCCCCTACGAGCAGTACTTC. The V and J genes are TRBV5-6 and TRBJ2-7; the D is unclear. CDR1 is SGHDT, CDR2 YYEEEE, per germline. V lost 3 bases, J lost 2 bases, and 9 bases lay in between. CDR3 length: 13 residues.

This clonotype was seen many times. The rearrangement uses TRBV6-6 and TRBJ1-5, with 9 bases fitting TRBD1. J was trimmed by 3 bases and V by 0 bases; bases with no gene match: 6. From germline, CDR1 is MNHNY and CDR2 SVGAGI (reference sequence). The CDR3 is made up of 17 amino acids. CDR3 amino acids: CASSYSRQGGSNQPQHF. CDR3 sequence (DNA): TGTGCCAGCAGTTACTCAAGACAGGGGGGCTCCAATCAGCCCCAGCATTTT.

There are a few counts of this clonotype. The chain links TRBV7-2 to TRBJ1-2; D perhaps matches TRBD1 (6 bases). V shed 3 bases and J shed 13 bases, with 18 bases lying between them. CDR1 is SGHTA and CDR2 is FQGNSA in the germline V gene. The CDR3 totals 13 residues. CDR3 DNA sequence: TGTGCCAGCAGCTTCGCGAGTAAACAGGGAGGCACCTTC. It is translated as CASSFASKQGGTF.

The chain has TRBV10-3 and TRBJ2-1, with 13 bases aligning to TRBD2. Per the germline V gene, CDR1 is ENHRY and CDR2 is SYGVKD. This CDR3 spans 17 amino acids. The ends lost 5 bases at V and 2 bases at J; junction bases unmatched: 6. In DNA, the CDR3 is TGTGCCATCAGTTCCTCCGGGACTAGCGGGACCTACAATGAGCAGTTCTTC. This codes for CAISSSGTSGTYNEQFF.

The table lists this clonotype with a few counts. The V and J genes are TRBV4-1 and TRBJ2-1; no reliable D call. V lost 2 bases and J lost 7, with 12 bases in between. The CDR3 runs to 14 residues. Germline CDR1 reads MGHRA; CDR2 reads YSYEKL. This CDR3 reads CASSQTNPRNEQFF. CDR3 coding DNA: TGCGCCAGCAGCCAAACAAATCCTAGGAATGAGCAGTTCTTC.

Only a few counts were recorded for this clonotype. This chain uses TRBV2 with TRBJ1-1; D might be TRBD1 (6 bases). The CDR3 is made up of 15 amino acids. V lost 3 bases and J lost 5, with 16 bases in between. The germline V gene encodes CDR1 SNHLY and CDR2 FYNNEI. CDR3 region: CASSDSRTAITEAFF. The CDR3 DNA is TGTGCCAGCAGTGATTCTCGGACAGCGATAACTGAAGCTTTCTTT.

The chain joins TRBV12-3 or TRBV12-4 to TRBJ2-2; TRBD2 is a possible D gene (6 bases). This CDR3 is 13 amino acids long. V lost 8 bases and J lost 0, with 7 bases in between. CDR3 nucleotide sequence: TGTGCCAGCGCGGGGTCGAACACCGGGGAGCTGTTTTTT. Residues: CASAGSNTGELFF.

There are many counts of this clonotype. CDR3 sequence: CASSQDEASYNEQFF. Written as DNA, the CDR3 is TGTGCCAGCAGCCAAGATGAAGCCTCCTACAATGAGCAGTTCTTC. The V call is TRBV4-2, the J call TRBJ2-1; D not certain. The CDR3 is 15 amino acids. CDR1 and CDR2 (germline): LGHNA, YNFKEQ. Trimming left V 0 bases short and J 0 bases short, with 6 bases between.